This T cell receptor (beta chain) came from a study of shared clonotypes between healthy human individuals. Study-level background: Per-donor plates numbered three CD4 naive, three CD4 memory, two CD8 naive and one CD8 memory.

The CDR3 has 14 amino acids. Trimming shortened V by 2 bases and J by 7 bases, and 14 bases separated the two germline ends. Germline loops: CDR1 SGHTA, CDR2 FQGTGA. Using immunoSEQ multiplex PCR, the repertoire was profiled, and TCRdb retains in-frame clones only, with some absent. The repertoire holds 2 million to 2.5 million clones, with over 85% as singletons. Study-level findings and limits: With few donors, the genetic and exposure-history diversity represented was limited. Some naive CD4 clonotypes, 4% to 6%, turned up in common across several donors. Clonotypes shared by all four donors outscored non-shared clonotypes in generation probability.

Of note for this clone: Its antigen is undetermined.

Source material: naive CD4+ T cells from PBMCs. Regarding subset: CD45RA+ positively selected. This receptor was obtained from a man between 18 and 29 years old in good health. Some clones in this sample may be carry-over from other donors' samples. The V and J genes are TRBV7-3 and TRBJ2-5; D possibly corresponds to TRBD2 (6 bases). CDR3 in DNA: TGTGCCAGCAGCTTACTTCCGGAGGAGGGGACCCAGTACTTC. Translation: CASSLLPEEGTQYF.